The 28 T cell receptor beta chains given below trace back to one sample, sequenced in a study of human T cells and chemical hapten exposure. Time point given: patch test 1, 2 weeks after DPC sensitization. The treatment was: therapeutic diphenylcyclopropenone sensitization with weekly scalp DPC. Using its own MiXCR run on the RACE reads, TCRdb lists one record per CDR3 protein. In the table there are a few hundred thousand distinct CDR3 sequences, roughly 4.8% of which are singletons. Source: whole blood, taken in connection with sensitization to the hapten diphenylcyclopropenone (DPC). All receptors derive from a woman aged 45-60 years with alopecia areata. Some clones in this sample may be carry-over from other donors' samples.

This clonotype was observed a few times. This chain connects TRBV13 to TRBJ2-2; 16 nucleotides match TRBD2. The V gene's germline CDR1 is PRHDT and CDR2 FYEKMQ (reference sequence). This CDR3 has 20 residues. After removal of 3 bases from V and 6 bases from J, the junction contained 13 bases not matched to a gene. This CDR3 is CASSLGPPGTSGRVSGELFF. CDR3 bases: TGTGCCAGCAGCTTGGGACCGCCCGGGACTAGCGGGAGGGTATCCGGGGAGCTGTTTTTT.

In its sample, this clonotype was seen many times. This sequence joins TRBV28 and TRBJ1-2; D remains unclear. The V end lost 2 bases, the J end lost 4 bases, and 11 bases lay between the germline ends. This CDR3 is 14 amino acids long. Germline CDR1 MDHEN, CDR2 SYDVKM. The DNA for the CDR3 is TGTGCCAGCAGTTTACCCCAGGCCGTCTATGGCTACACCTTC. It is translated as CASSLPQAVYGYTF.

This clonotype was detected a few times. V usage is TRBV7-2 and J usage is TRBJ2-5, with TRBD1 identical over 10 bases. CDR3 length equals 14 residues. J lost 7 bases, V lost 5 bases, and 7 bases had no gene match. In germline, CDR1 is SGHTA, CDR2 FQGNSA. The CDR3 loop is CASSPDRGRWTQYF. CDR3 in DNA: TGTGCCAGCAGCCCAGACAGGGGGCGATGGACCCAGTACTTC.

The rearrangement uses TRBV6-5 and TRBJ2-7; no firm D call. The CDR3 is made up of 14 amino acids. Germline V gene sequence: CDR1 MNHEY, CDR2 SVGAGI. The germline V and J ends were trimmed by 7 bases and 7 bases, with 20 bases remaining between them. The CDR3 is CASTSDWRNTEQYF. CDR3 sequence (DNA): TGTGCCAGCACCTCTGACTGGCGAAATACGGAGCAGTACTTC.

This clonotype was seen at least ten times. The V gene is TRBV5-5, the J gene TRBJ1-5; D call uncertain. The CDR3 is 13 residues long. Germline V gives CDR1 SGHKS, CDR2 YYEKEE (reference sequence). Trimming removed 4 bases from V and 4 bases from J, with 9 bases in between. CDR3 region: CASSLWSNQPQHF. The DNA of the CDR3 is TGTGCCAGCAGCCTATGGTCGAATCAGCCCCAGCATTTT.

This clonotype showed up many times. The DNA for the CDR3 is TGTGCCAGCAGCTTAGTACAATCAGGGACTAGCGGGGGGCTGGATGAGCAGTTCTTC. This gives the protein CASSLVQSGTSGGLDEQFF. The chain uses TRBV7-2 and TRBJ2-1, with TRBD2 matching over 15 bases. Trimming cost V 1 base and J 8 bases; bases outside gene matches: 12. From germline, CDR1 is SGHTA and CDR2 FQGNSA. CDR3 length equals 19 residues.

This clonotype was observed many times. This sequence joins TRBV27 and TRBJ2-1; 10 bases are a match to TRBD1. The CDR3 loop spans 14 amino acids. Germline-derived CDR1 and CDR2 are MNHEY and SMNVEV (reference sequence). V dropped 6 bases and J dropped 7; count of bases not matched to a gene: 6. Here the CDR3 reads CASSPVGQGNEQFF. In DNA, the CDR3 is TGTGCCAGCAGCCCAGTGGGACAGGGGAATGAGCAGTTCTTC.

This clonotype was observed at least ten times. This rearrangement joins TRBV28 to TRBJ2-6, with TRBD1 matching over 8 bases. The CDR3 extends over 16 amino acids. Unmatched junction bases numbered 12, after V lost 10 bases and J lost 4 bases. CDR1 is MDHEN and CDR2 is SYDVKM in the germline V gene. Written as DNA, the CDR3 is TGTGCCACCTTCTCAGGGGGCCCCCCAGGGGCCAACGTCCTGACTTTC. Amino acids: CATFSGGPPGANVLTF. Drawing the rest from reference TRBV28 and TRBJ2-6, the complete variable domain is DVKVTQSSRYLVKRTGEKVFLECVQDMDHENMFWYRQDPGLGLRLIYFSYDVKMKEKGDIPEGYSVSREKKERFSLILESASTNQTSMYLCATFSGGPPGANVLTFGAGSRLTVL.

This clonotype was counted many times. The chain combines TRBV27 with TRBJ2-7, with 9 bases identical to TRBD2. CDR3 length: 15 residues. The V and J ends lost 3 bases and 2 bases, in that order; junction bases with no gene match: 5. Germline assignment: CDR1 MNHEY and CDR2 SMNVEV (reference sequence). CDR3 nucleotides: TGTGCCAGCAGTTTTACGACTAGCGGCACCTACGAGCAGTACTTC. Its protein product is CASSFTTSGTYEQYF.

The sample holds many counts of this clonotype. This chain uses TRBV13 with TRBJ2-7, with 10 bases identical to TRBD2. This CDR3 comprises 15 residues. Germline CDR1 reads PRHDT; CDR2 reads FYEKMQ (reference sequence). The V segment lost 1 base and the J segment 6 bases; nucleotides outside the gene matches: 6. Here the CDR3 DNA reads TGTGCCAGCAGCTTAGACCTAGCGGGAGTTAGCGAGCAGTACTTC. Protein product: CASSLDLAGVSEQYF.

This chain connects TRBV19 to TRBJ1-2; TRBD1 aligns across 7 bases. V was clipped by 10 bases and J by 4 bases; unmatched bases: 12. The CDR3 has 14 amino acids. CDR1 LNHDA and CDR2 SQIVND come from the germline V gene (reference sequence). The CDR3 DNA reads as TGTGCCACCGCCCCGGGACAGTCCCTCTATGGCTACACCTTC. Protein product: CATAPGQSLYGYTF.

This clonotype was found many times. The rearrangement joins TRBV19 to TRBJ1-2; 8 positions match TRBD1. This CDR3 comprises 15 residues. J gave up 4 bases and V 5 bases, and 9 bases lay outside the gene matches. Germline assignment: CDR1 LNHDA and CDR2 SQIVND (reference sequence). CDR3 protein: CASSQDRGRFYGYTF. CDR3 bases: TGTGCCAGTAGTCAAGACAGGGGCCGCTTCTATGGCTACACCTTC.

This clonotype appeared a few times. The J gene is TRBJ1-2, the V gene TRBV7-8, with a tentative D call TRBD1 (5 bases). The CDR3 runs 15 residues. Trimming took 2 bases from V and 2 from J, leaving 12 bases between them. Germline V gene lookup returns CDR1 SGHVS and CDR2 FQNEAQ. The DNA for the CDR3 is TGTGCCAGCAGCTTACTCGAGACAGCCAACTATGGCTACACCTTC. Translating gives CASSLLETANYGYTF.

This clonotype was detected many times. J is TRBJ2-3 and V is TRBV5-4; no clear D. Germline CDR1 reads SGHNT; CDR2 reads YYREEE (reference sequence). The CDR3 is 13 residues long. V shed 5 bases and J shed 1 base, with 8 bases lying between them. Here the CDR3 DNA reads TGTGCCAGCAGTTTCTCGGGCACAGATACGCAGTATTTT. Its translation: CASSFSGTDTQYF.

This clonotype was seen at least ten times. This chain joins TRBV20-1 and TRBJ1-1; D is ambiguous. Trimming removed 5 bases from V and 0 bases from J, with 10 bases in between. The CDR3 runs 13 residues. Germline V gene lookup returns CDR1 DFQATT and CDR2 SNEGSKA (reference sequence). CDR3 in amino acids: CSAPPAVNTEAFF. The CDR3 coding sequence is TGCAGTGCTCCTCCGGCGGTGAACACTGAAGCTTTCTTT.

A few counts support this clonotype. The V and J genes are TRBV12-3 or TRBV12-4 and TRBJ2-3; TRBD2 matches at 7 bases. V lost 4 bases and J lost 0; bases outside the gene matches: 16. The CDR3 totals 19 residues. The DNA of the CDR3 is TGTGCCAGCAGTTCCCCTAACCGTGGGAGGGACTCTAGCACAGATACGCAGTATTTT. Translating it yields CASSSPNRGRDSSTDTQYF.

The table lists this clonotype with a few counts. This chain's CDR3 is CASRLDRATDTQYF. The CDR3 DNA reads TGTGCCAGCAGGCTGGACAGGGCCACAGATACGCAGTATTTT. The chain joins TRBV6-6 to TRBJ2-3; TRBD1 matches 8 bases. V was pared by 6 bases and J by 2 bases, with 4 bases of the junction left unmatched. The CDR3 is 14 residues long. Per the germline V gene, CDR1 is MNHNY and CDR2 is SVGAGI (reference sequence).

The chain is built from TRBV7-9 and TRBJ1-6; D is uncertain. CDR3 length: 14 residues. V was trimmed by 3 bases and J by 5 bases, leaving 8 bases between them. The germline gives CDR1 SEHNR, CDR2 FQNEAQ (reference sequence). Written as DNA, the CDR3 is TGTGCCAGCAGCTTCACAGATCATAATTCACCCCTCCACTTT. Its translation is CASSFTDHNSPLHF.

The table lists this clonotype with many counts. The chain uses TRBV29-1 and TRBJ2-4; a possible D gene is TRBD2 (5 bases). This CDR3 contains 13 residues. Trimming removed 0 bases from V and 4 bases from J, with 7 bases in between. CDR1 and CDR2 (germline): SQVTM, ANQGSEA. CDR3 nucleotides: TGCAGCGTTGAAGACGGGAATAAAAACATTCAGTACTTC. Amino acids: CSVEDGNKNIQYF.

The chain uses TRBV13 and TRBJ2-5, with unresolved D. Deletions cut 4 bases from V and 5 bases from J, with 14 bases between. Per the germline V gene, CDR1 is PRHDT and CDR2 is FYEKMQ (reference sequence). The CDR3 contains 14 residues. The CDR3 nucleotides read TGTGCCAGCAGCTACCGCCGACTCGGGGAGACCCAGTACTTC. This translates into CASSYRRLGETQYF.

The chain couples TRBV27 to TRBJ2-1, with 9 nucleotides matching TRBD2. J gave up 8 bases and V 3 bases, and 5 bases lay outside the gene matches. The CDR3 consists of 14 residues. Germline V gene sequence: CDR1 MNHEY, CDR2 SMNVEV (reference sequence). The CDR3 nucleotides are TGTGCCAGCAGTTTCGGACTAGCGCTCTATGAGCAGTTCTTC. Protein: CASSFGLALYEQFF.

The table lists this clonotype with a few counts. The V and J genes are TRBV20-1 and TRBJ2-1, with TRBD2 matching 11 bases. This CDR3 comprises 13 residues. Germline values: CDR1 DFQATT, CDR2 SNEGSKA (reference sequence). V was clipped by 6 bases and J by 5 bases; unmatched bases: 3. CDR3 protein: CSARGLADNEQFF. Here the CDR3 DNA reads TGCAGTGCAAGGGGACTAGCGGACAATGAGCAGTTCTTC.

This clonotype was picked up a small number of times. The V gene is TRBV7-9, the J gene TRBJ2-3; 9 positions agree with TRBD2. Germline-derived CDR1 and CDR2 are SEHNR and FQNEAQ (reference sequence). The junction had 6 bases not matched to a gene; V was cut back by 3 bases and J by 5 bases. The CDR3 runs to 15 residues. CDR3 DNA: TGTGCCAGCAGCTTTAGCGGGAGTCGTGGAGATACGCAGTATTTT. As protein: CASSFSGSRGDTQYF.

This clonotype was found many times. The chain recombines TRBV21-1 with TRBJ1-6. TRBV21-1 is recorded as a pseudogene. This CDR3 has 11 amino acids. CDR3 amino acids: CASRYNSPLHF. CDR3 nucleotide sequence: TGTGCCAGTAGATATAATTCACCCCTCCACTTT.

The chain employs TRBV29-1 and TRBJ1-2; 7 bases map to TRBD1. The germline gives CDR1 SQVTM, CDR2 ANQGSEA. There are 15 residues in the CDR3. The CDR3 protein is CSDWDSSYDRSGYTF. As DNA, the CDR3 is TGCAGTGACTGGGACAGTTCATACGACCGCAGCGGCTACACCTTC.

This chain uses TRBV20-1 with TRBJ2-3, with D maybe TRBD2 (6 bases). Germline CDR1 DFQATT, CDR2 SNEGSKA (reference sequence). Trimming removed 5 bases from V and 2 bases from J, with 20 bases in between. The CDR3 length is 16 residues. CDR3 sequence reads: CSAFRLDGGFTDTQYF. The CDR3 bases are TGCAGTGCTTTCCGACTCGATGGGGGGTTCACAGATACGCAGTATTTT.

This clonotype was counted at least ten times. This rearrangement joins TRBV12-3 or TRBV12-4 to TRBJ2-3, with 8 bases that match TRBD2. V shed 6 bases and J 0 bases; nucleotides not matched to a gene: 8. The CDR3 contains 16 residues. The CDR3 protein is CASRYSGASSTDTQYF. The CDR3, as DNA: TGTGCCAGCAGGTATAGCGGGGCATCTAGCACAGATACGCAGTATTTT.

J is TRBJ1-6 and V is TRBV28; D remains unclear. V lost 5 bases to trimming and J lost 5 bases, with 10 bases between them. Germline CDR1 MDHEN, CDR2 SYDVKM. This CDR3 is 14 amino acids long. The CDR3: CASSPEYNNSPLHF. The DNA of the CDR3 is TGTGCCAGCAGTCCTGAGTATAATAATTCACCCCTCCACTTT. The variable domain in full, with the rest retrieved from reference TRBV28 and TRBJ1-6, is DVKVTQSSRYLVKRTGEKVFLECVQDMDHENMFWYRQDPGLGLRLIYFSYDVKMKEKGDIPEGYSVSREKKERFSLILESASTNQTSMYLCASSPEYNNSPLHFGNGTRLTVT.